The sequence of this T cell receptor beta chain was determined in a study of T cells in Graves' hyperthyroidism and ophthalmopathy. Amplified regions were TCR beta CDR3 sequences from RNA transcripts. First-round RT-PCR targeting the TCR CDR3 was performed with the HTBI primer set. Using its own MiXCR run on the multiplex PCR reads, TCRdb lists one record per CDR3 protein. The data contain about 600,000 distinct CDR3 sequences, around 14% of them seen just once; the ten biggest clones take up around 7%. Among ophthalmopathy patients, the Clinical Activity Score reached at least 3, the NOSPECS grade reached at least 4, and duration remained under 3 months. It was uncontrolled infection, other autoimmune disease, pregnancy or lactation that excluded patients. The source of the PBMCs was over 8.5 ml of fresh peripheral blood. This CDR3 comprises 15 residues. V gave up 3 bases and J gave up 1 base, with 13 bases separating them. Germline CDR1 is SGDLS and CDR2 is YYNGEE.

This clonotype was seen only a few times. The sequence came from a woman aged 18-30 years with Graves' ophthalmopathy. The genes are TRBV9 and TRBJ2-5; D possibly corresponds to TRBD2 (6 bases). The sequencing input was blood. DNA of the CDR3: TGTGCCAGCAGCGAGGCCGCGGGACTCCAAGAGACCCAGTACTTC. Translated, it gives CASSEAAGLQETQYF.